This TCR beta chain was found in a study of B cell selection in AIRE deficiency. CDR3 length: 15 amino acids. CDR1 is SSHAT, CDR2 FNYEAQ, per germline (reference sequence). In the case of this clone: What it binds is not known. One end of the junction fails to match germline, which may point to a read error.

As handled by the study authors: Patients' conventional T cells yielded some 9.9x10^4 distinct TCRbeta sequences; donors' roughly 140,000. Some clones are missing from TCRdb's copy, which holds only in-frame ones; the method was immunoSEQ multiplex PCR. V, J and clone size were drawn from that table, and D and trimming were deduced from the DNA. The sample contains under 30,000 clones, 95% to 98% of which appear only once. Conventional CD4 T cells were sorted as CD4+CD127+ cells. Whole-study results and caveats: Only approximately 9.2% of approximately 3,700 shared Treg sequences were patient-specific; roughly 30% healthy-specific. Tconv and Treg cells from AIRE-deficient patients resembled healthy donors in TCRBV usage, CDR3 length and diversity. About 30.6% of healthy-donor shared Treg TCRbeta sequences appeared in patient Tconv cells.

Sequencing was carried out using conventional CD4+ T cells sorted from PBMCs. The chain combines TRBV7-7 with TRBJ2-5, with 7 positions matching TRBD2. This TCR derives from a human donor with AIRE deficiency. Here the CDR3 reads CASSLAGSRGKTQYF. The CDR3 DNA reads TGTGCTAGCAGCTTAGCGGGCAGCCGGGGGAAGACCCAGTACTTC. Full variable domain (rest looked up from reference TRBV7-7 and TRBJ2-5): GAGVSQSPRYKVTKRGQDVTLRCDPISSHATLYWYQQALGQGPEFLTYFNYEAQPDKSGLPSDRFSAERPEGSISTLTIQRTEQRDSAMYRCASSLAGSRGKTQYFGPGTRLLVL.